The 7 T cell receptor beta chains below all came from one sample that was sequenced in a study of vaccination and CD4 T cells after COVID-19. Sample treatment: roughly nine-day PBMC culture with coronavirus spike peptide pools or control peptides (ViraFEST assay). Cultured CD4+ T cell DNA was sequenced using the Oncomine TCR Beta short-read assay. TCRdb ran MiXCR on the PCR reads and lists one entry per CDR3 protein. The profile covers more than 9,000 distinct CDR3 sequences, with roughly 31% appearing a single time and 8.5% to 10% taken by the ten largest. These receptors have no known antigen. Specimen: CD4+ T cells from blood, cultured in vitro. The source of these receptors is a human donor who had recovered from COVID-19.

This clonotype was detected a few times. The V gene is TRBV7-2, the J gene TRBJ2-5; TRBD2 matches 12 bases. V was pared by 5 bases and J by 5 bases, with 3 bases of the junction left unmatched. The CDR3 is 14 amino acids. CDR1 and CDR2 (germline): SGHTA, FQGNSA. The CDR3 sequence: CASSPGLAGETQYF. DNA of the CDR3: TGTGCCAGCAGCCCGGGACTAGCGGGTGAGACCCAGTACTTC.

For the CDR3, the DNA is TGTGCCAGCAGTTACTCGGTCCACGCACAGGGGAACTACGAGCAGTACTTC. Translation: CASSYSVHAQGNYEQYF. The rearrangement uses TRBV6-2 or TRBV6-3 and TRBJ2-7, with 7 bases that match TRBD1. From germline, CDR1 is MNHEY and CDR2 SVGEGT. This CDR3 spans 17 amino acids. The V gene end was trimmed by 0 bases and the J gene end by 3 bases; junction bases not matched to a gene: 11.

The V and J genes are TRBV15 and TRBJ2-1; TRBD1 aligns across 7 bases. Germline V gene lookup returns CDR1 LNHNV and CDR2 YYDKDF (reference sequence). The CDR3 totals 17 residues. After removal of 3 bases from V and 7 bases from J, the junction contained 15 bases not matched to a gene. The CDR3 spells CATSRGASGGIRNEQFF. CDR3 in DNA: TGTGCCACCAGCAGGGGGGCGTCAGGGGGTATTCGGAATGAGCAGTTCTTC.

This clonotype was counted a few times. The chain joins TRBV7-2 to TRBJ2-7; D is uncertain. V was cut by 4 bases and J by 4 bases, with 11 bases left in between. Germline V gives CDR1 SGHTA, CDR2 FQGNSA. This CDR3 is 13 amino acids long. Here the CDR3 DNA reads TGTGCCAGCAGCTCGATGGACGGATACGAGCAGTACTTC. Amino acids: CASSSMDGYEQYF.

The chain recombines TRBV7-8 with TRBJ2-7; D unresolved. Germline V CDR1 and CDR2: SGHVS, FQNEAQ. The V end was cut by 1 base, the J end by 7 bases, with 8 bases between. The CDR3 extends over 12 amino acids. CDR3 sequence: CASSLEPPEQYF. CDR3 in DNA: TGTGCCAGCAGCTTAGAACCCCCGGAGCAGTACTTC.

This clonotype has just a few counts. The chain recombines TRBV28 with TRBJ1-5; D possibly corresponds to TRBD1 (6 bases). The CDR3 covers 15 residues. Germline assignment: CDR1 MDHEN and CDR2 SYDVKM. The V and J ends lost 7 bases and 6 bases respectively, with 19 bases between them. The CDR3 protein is CASNLSDRFAQPQHF. The CDR3 DNA reads TGTGCCAGCAACCTCTCAGACAGGTTTGCTCAGCCCCAGCATTTT.

CDR3 in amino acids: CASSPGQGETQYF. In DNA form, the CDR3 reads TGTGCCAGCTCGCCGGGACAGGGGGAGACCCAGTACTTC. The chain couples TRBV18 to TRBJ2-5, with 10 bases aligning to TRBD1. Trimming took 6 bases from V and 5 from J; bases not matched to a gene: 3. Germline V gene sequence: CDR1 KGHSH, CDR2 LQKENI. CDR3 length equals 13 residues.